The next 8 T cell receptor beta chains were all read from a single sample in a study of blood T cell repertoires in COVID-19 (dated by TCRdb to about 2020). The library was made by the immunoSEQ multiplex PCR assay. TCRdb took this table from immuneACCESS and kept in-frame rearrangements with V and J called. Such tables lack part of the clones; where checked against another copy, unresolved V genes explain under half of the gap, and the rest is unexplained. The sample contains 150,000 to 200,000 clones, 79% of them found a single time. The ten largest clonotypes hold 17% of the sample. Sequencing input: peripheral blood. The receptor source for this set is a man in his fifties or sixties with active or convalescent COVID-19.

In regard to this clone: This specimen includes other DNA sequences encoding the same CDR3. The genes are TRBV7-9 and TRBJ1-1; the D is unclear. This CDR3 has 13 amino acids. Trimming took 3 bases from V and 1 from J, leaving 6 bases between them. CDR1 and CDR2 from the germline V gene are SEHNR and FQNEAQ (reference sequence). The DNA for the CDR3 is TGTGCCAGCAGCTTTGCAGGGAACACTGAAGCTTTCTTT. This gives the protein CASSFAGNTEAFF.

V and J are TRBV19 and TRBJ2-3; D might be TRBD2 (6 bases). The CDR3 covers 14 residues. V lost 6 bases to trimming and J lost 1 base, with 11 bases between them. Germline lookup yields CDR1 LNHDA and CDR2 SQIVND (reference sequence). DNA for the CDR3: TGTGCCAGTAGCGACCCTAGCGGCACAGATACGCAGTATTTT. It is translated as CASSDPSGTDTQYF.

The rearrangement links TRBV19 to TRBJ2-1, with 10 bases matching TRBD1. Looked up from germline, CDR1 is LNHDA and CDR2 is SQIVND (reference sequence). This CDR3 is built from 13 residues. Losses at the gene ends were 11 bases for V and 9 bases for J; bases not matched to a gene: 10. In nucleotides, the CDR3 is TGTGCCTGCCGGGACAGGGGTGGTGGTGAGCAGTTCTTC. This codes for CACRDRGGGEQFF.

The gene calls are TRBV5-8 and TRBJ2-3; D possibly corresponds to TRBD2 (6 bases). Germline CDR1 is SGHTS and CDR2 is YDEGEE. The CDR3 loop spans 14 amino acids. Trimming left V 2 bases short and J 3 bases short, with 10 bases between. The CDR3 loop is CASSFSAGTDTQYF. The CDR3 coding sequence is TGTGCCAGCAGCTTTAGTGCGGGAACAGATACGCAGTATTTT.

The rearrangement links TRBV7-9 to TRBJ2-1, with a tentative D call TRBD1 (6 bases). This CDR3 region has 15 residues. V was clipped by 3 bases and J by 2 bases, with 11 bases between them. Germline loops: CDR1 SEHNR, CDR2 FQNEAQ (reference sequence). CDR3 DNA: TGTGCCAGCAGCTTGTCGGCAGGGGCCTACAATGAGCAGTTCTTC. Translating gives CASSLSAGAYNEQFF.

This clone appeared many times. The J gene is TRBJ1-1, the V gene TRBV9; unclear D gene. There are 14 residues in the CDR3. Trimming pared 1 base from V and 5 bases from J, leaving 12 bases between. Looked up from germline, CDR1 is SGDLS and CDR2 is YYNGEE. CDR3: CASSVNPEGTEAFF. The DNA for the CDR3 is TGTGCCAGCAGCGTAAACCCCGAGGGAACTGAAGCTTTCTTT.

The rearrangement joins TRBV27 to TRBJ2-3, with 11 positions matching TRBD1. With V trimmed by 7 bases and J by 6 bases, 9 bases remained unmatched. The length of the CDR3 is 15 residues. Germline V gene lookup returns CDR1 MNHEY and CDR2 SMNVEV (reference sequence). The CDR3 region is CASIFRDRGSDTQYF. CDR3 nucleotide sequence: TGTGCCAGCATCTTCCGGGACAGGGGGTCCGATACGCAGTATTTT.

V is TRBV19 and J is TRBJ2-2, with 8 positions matching TRBD2. The CDR3 extends over 15 amino acids. The V gene's germline CDR1 is LNHDA and CDR2 SQIVND (reference sequence). Trimming at V came to 4 bases and at J to 2 bases, leaving 3 bases not matched to a gene. The CDR3 reads CASSNGLANTGELFF. The DNA of the CDR3 is TGTGCCAGTAGTAACGGACTAGCTAACACCGGGGAGCTGTTTTTT.